This T cell receptor (beta chain) comes out of a study of blood T cell repertoires in COVID-19 (dated by TCRdb to the early 2020s). Describing the broader study: Collaborator samples came from the United States, Italy and Spain and covered acute and convalescent phases of COVID-19. HLA class I and class II types, where available, came from metadata supplied by the sample provider rather than from assay-based typing. Deeply sampled blood TCRbeta repertoires from subjects exposed to, actively infected with, or recovered from COVID-19 were included in the dataset. The material from the prospective study consisted of cDNA or gDNA derived from T cells, B-cell-depleted T cells, or PBMCs. Nearly every sample came with metadata listing a de-identified subject ID, COVID-19 status, age in years and sex. The samples were drawn from the first 160 participants of the ongoing ImmuneRACE study and from 1,200 or so subjects provided by 6 global collaborators. The repertoires were released in a freely available public database meant as a resource for research on the immune response to SARS-CoV-2. Study-level results and caveats: The amount of clinical and demographic metadata varied by source and participant and was provided uncurated.

Comments on this clone: Its antigen is unknown. No base-level quality is on record; no much larger clone is a single base apart.

Whole blood was collected in K2EDTA tubes by collaborating institutions according to the institutions' own protocols. For TCRbeta analysis, collaborators shipped samples as frozen whole blood, isolated PBMCs, or DNA extracted from either of those sample types. TCRbeta CDR3 regions were amplified from genomic DNA by means of the immunoSEQ Assay, a bias-controlled multiplex PCR. From the authors' description of their analysis: The number of nucleated cells in each sample was estimated by amplification of reference gene primers within the assay. Sequence reads were collapsed and filtered to measure the absolute abundance of every unique TCRbeta CDR3 rearrangement. For each sample, productive Simpson clonality was calculated as the square root of Simpson's diversity index across productive rearrangements. TCRdb took over this immuneACCESS table, retaining in-frame rearrangements with V and J assigned. Such tables are incomplete; in checked studies, under half of the missing clones stem from an unresolved V gene, and the remainder is unexplained. V and J calls plus clone size are reproduced from that table; the DNA served to infer D and trimming. A total of 15,000 to 20,000 clones appear in this sample, 65% to 90% of them only once. The ten largest clones capture about a sixth of the sample.

As encoded in the germline V gene (reference sequence), CDR1 is LGHDT while CDR2 is YNNKEL. From cysteine to phenylalanine, the CDR3 is 16 amino acids long. Only the CDR3 portion is preserved as DNA: 48 bases, with reading frame beginning at the first base. V and J lose 1 base and 4 bases, and a span of 16 bases separates them. The sequence joins TRBV3-1 (or the pseudogene TRBV3-2) to TRBJ1-1, with the D gene not confidently named. Sequenced: peripheral blood. This sequence originates from a human donor with active COVID-19. The donor label of this sample is uncertain. Read as DNA, the sequence is TGTGCCAGCAGCCAAGCTCGGGTAGCAATCATCACTGAAGCTTTCTTT. This yields the protein CASSQARVAIITEAFF.